What follows are 26 T cell receptor beta chains derived from one specimen sequenced in a study of blood T cell repertoires in COVID-19. Clones were read by immunoSEQ multiplex PCR, and TCRdb kept only the in-frame ones, dropping some. This repertoire shows approximately 180,000 clones, 85% to 90% found once; its top ten account for over 15%. The sequenced sample consisted of peripheral blood. These receptors were obtained from a person aged 65-85 years with COVID-19, enrolled during active disease.

V gene TRBV28 combines with J gene TRBJ2-1, with 11 bases that match TRBD2. The length of the CDR3 is 15 residues. In germline, CDR1 is MDHEN, CDR2 SYDVKM. The ends lost 6 bases at V and 9 bases at J; junction bases unmatched: 10. CDR3 DNA: TGTGCCAGCAGGCCGAAACTAGCGGGAGCGACTGAGCAGTTCTTC. This gives the protein CASRPKLAGATEQFF.

In this sample, this clone turned up once. The rearrangement links TRBV15 to TRBJ2-7; 8 bases align to TRBD2. Germline lookup yields CDR1 LNHNV and CDR2 YYDKDF (reference sequence). The CDR3 runs 15 residues. The junction had 4 bases not matched to a gene; V was cut back by 3 bases and J by 0 bases. Here the CDR3 reads CATSSRLASSYEQYF. The CDR3 DNA is TGTGCCACCAGCAGCCGACTAGCGTCCTCCTACGAGCAGTACTTC.

V is TRBV7-9 and J is TRBJ1-2, with a weak D call TRBD1 (6 bases). Per germline, CDR1 SEHNR and CDR2 FQNEAQ (reference sequence). With 5 bases removed from V and 4 bases from J, the gap between germline ends came to 20 bases. The CDR3 contains 16 residues. CDR3 loop: CASSKGTLPEGYGYTF. Written as DNA, the CDR3 is TGTGCCAGCAGCAAGGGGACACTCCCCGAGGGCTATGGCTACACCTTC. Full variable domain (missing parts from reference TRBV7-9 and TRBJ1-2): DTGVSQNPRHKITKRGQNVTFRCDPISEHNRLYWYRQTLGQGPEFLTYFQNEAQLEKSRLLSDRFSAERPKGSFSTLEIQRTEQGDSAMYLCASSKGTLPEGYGYTFGSGTRLTVV.

This clone was observed once. This chain uses TRBV19 with TRBJ2-1; 11 bases line up with TRBD2. After removal of 5 bases from V and 8 bases from J, the junction contained 8 bases not matched to a gene. CDR1 is LNHDA and CDR2 is SQIVND in the germline V gene (reference sequence). The CDR3 spans 15 residues. The CDR3 DNA sequence: TGTGCCAGTAGTCCCGGGACACTAGCGGGGGATGAGCAGTTCTTC. Amino acid sequence: CASSPGTLAGDEQFF. Variable domain in full (rest from reference TRBV19 and TRBJ2-1): DGGITQSPKYLFRKEGQNVTLSCEQNLNHDAMYWYRQDPGQGLRLIYYSQIVNDFQKGDIAEGYSVSREKKESFPLTVTSAQKNPTAFYLCASSPGTLAGDEQFFGPGTRLTVL.

The V and J genes are TRBV11-1 and TRBJ1-2; maybe TRBD1 (6 bases). Germline CDR1 SGHAT, CDR2 FQDESV (reference sequence). V lost 5 bases and J 0 bases, leaving 13 bases between the germline ends. The CDR3 is made up of 15 amino acids. CDR3 loop: CASSRDRLTNYGYTF. CDR3 nucleotide sequence: TGTGCCAGCAGCCGTGACAGGCTGACTAACTATGGCTACACCTTC.

The V gene is TRBV7-2, the J gene TRBJ2-7; D remains unclear. This CDR3 contains 12 residues. The V end lost 5 bases, the J end lost 7 bases, and 12 bases lay between the germline ends. In germline, CDR1 is SGHTA, CDR2 FQGNSA. DNA for the CDR3: TGTGCCAGCAGCCGCGCAAGCCTTGAGCAGTACTTC. Encoded protein: CASSRASLEQYF.

The chain carries TRBV28 and TRBJ1-6; maybe TRBD1 (5 bases). Germline CDR1 MDHEN, CDR2 SYDVKM. V was clipped by 6 bases and J by 9 bases, with 18 bases between them. The length of the CDR3 is 15 residues. The CDR3 sequence: CASSKPLQGGSPLHF. The DNA for the CDR3 is TGTGCCAGCAGCAAACCCCTGCAGGGCGGTTCACCCCTCCACTTT.

The chain is built from TRBV24-1 and TRBJ2-5; the match to TRBD2 covers 8 bases. V shed 4 bases and J 4 bases; nucleotides not matched to a gene: 4. CDR1 and CDR2 (germline): KGHDR, SFDVKD. This CDR3 comprises 14 residues. CDR3 protein: CATSEPGGRETQYF. The CDR3 DNA follows: TGTGCCACCAGTGAGCCGGGGGGGCGAGAGACCCAGTACTTC.

The chain couples TRBV28 to TRBJ1-5; D is perhaps TRBD1 (6 bases). The germline gives CDR1 MDHEN, CDR2 SYDVKM. The CDR3 is 15 amino acids. Trimming stripped 7 bases from V and 3 bases from J, with 16 bases between. CDR3: CASTVGGGPNQPQHF. CDR3 sequence (DNA): TGTGCCAGCACCGTGGGAGGGGGGCCCAATCAGCCCCAGCATTTT.

CDR3 in amino acids: CATSDNGQGTYEQYF. The CDR3, as DNA: TGTGCCACCAGTGATAATGGACAGGGGACCTACGAGCAGTACTTC. V and J are TRBV24-1 and TRBJ2-7; TRBD1 matches at 9 bases. CDR3 length: 15 amino acids. CDR1 and CDR2 (germline): KGHDR, SFDVKD. V gave up 3 bases and J gave up 2 bases; unmatched junction bases: 4.

The chain couples TRBV5-1 to TRBJ2-5, with 12 bases that match TRBD2. Germline V CDR1 and CDR2: SGHRS, YFSETQ. J was trimmed by 4 bases and V by 3 bases; bases with no gene match: 10. CDR3 length: 17 residues. The CDR3 region is CASSSGLAGTPGETQYF. For the CDR3, the DNA is TGCGCCAGCAGCTCCGGACTAGCGGGAACTCCTGGAGAGACCCAGTACTTC.

The chain uses TRBV19 and TRBJ2-3; no clear D. The germline CDR1 and CDR2 sequences are LNHDA and SQIVND (reference sequence). V was cut by 3 bases and J by 6 bases, with 16 bases left in between. CDR3 size: 15 residues. Here the CDR3 reads CASSMGNSLRDTQYF. CDR3 coding DNA: TGTGCCAGTAGTATGGGTAATTCCCTGAGGGATACGCAGTATTTT.

The rearrangement joins TRBV5-1 to TRBJ2-2, with D possibly matching TRBD1 (5 bases). CDR3 length: 14 amino acids. V lost 5 bases and J 3 bases, leaving 11 bases between the germline ends. From germline, CDR1 is SGHRS and CDR2 YFSETQ. The CDR3 DNA is TGCGCCAGCAGAGGGGTCCCGGACACCGGGGAGCTGTTTTTT. Amino acids: CASRGVPDTGELFF.

A few counts support this clone. The chain couples TRBV5-1 to TRBJ2-2; 10 nucleotides align to TRBD1. The V gene's germline CDR1 is SGHRS and CDR2 YFSETQ. V was pared by 3 bases and J by 6 bases, with 8 bases of the junction left unmatched. The CDR3 is made up of 16 amino acids. The CDR3 nucleotides are TGCGCCAGCAGCTCACAGGGACAGGGGTTTTCCGGGGAGCTGTTTTTT. This sequence encodes CASSSQGQGFSGELFF.

The genes are TRBV18 and TRBJ1-5; possibly TRBD1 for D (5 bases). This CDR3 has 16 amino acids. Trimming took 3 bases from V and 4 from J, leaving 16 bases between them. Germline V CDR1 and CDR2: KGHSH, LQKENI. CDR3 sequence: CASSPSSGGVNQPQHF. The CDR3, as DNA: TGTGCCAGCTCACCGTCCTCCGGGGGGGTGAATCAGCCCCAGCATTTT.

J is TRBJ1-4 and V is TRBV5-1; D may be TRBD1 (6 bases). This CDR3 spans 13 amino acids. The germline V gene encodes CDR1 SGHRS and CDR2 YFSETQ. Trimming removed 6 bases at V and 6 bases at J, with 12 bases between. The CDR3 region has the DNA TGCGCCAGCACCCAGGGGTCCGATGAAAAACTGTTTTTT. It is translated as CASTQGSDEKLFF. The variable domain in full, completed from reference TRBV5-1 and TRBJ1-4, reads KAGVTQTPRYLIKTRGQQVTLSCSPISGHRSVSWYQQTPGQGLQFLFEYFSETQRNKGNFPGRFSGRQFSNSRSEMNVSTLELGDSALYLCASTQGSDEKLFFGSGTQLSVL.

A single count supports this clone. This chain connects TRBV9 to TRBJ1-4, with D possibly being TRBD1 (6 bases). The CDR3 consists of 18 residues. V lost 3 bases and J lost 6, with 24 bases in between. The V gene's germline CDR1 is SGDLS and CDR2 YYNGEE. The CDR3 is CASSAQAGVGFMDEKLFF. The CDR3 nucleotides read TGTGCCAGCAGCGCCCAAGCAGGGGTCGGTTTTATGGATGAAAAACTGTTTTTT.

This rearrangement joins TRBV6-2 or TRBV6-3 to TRBJ2-7, with no clear D. The ends were cut back, 6 bases at V and 4 bases at J, with 7 bases in the middle. CDR1 and CDR2 from the germline V gene are MNHEY and SVGEGT. The CDR3 is 11 amino acids. As DNA, the CDR3 is TGTGCCAGCAGCCAGACTTACGAGCAGTACTTC. It yields the protein CASSQTYEQYF.

This rearrangement joins TRBV5-1 to TRBJ2-7, with no clear D. CDR3 length: 14 residues. Looked up from germline, CDR1 is SGHRS and CDR2 is YFSETQ. Trimming left V 0 bases short and J 1 base short, with 8 bases between. The CDR3 region is CASSLVQFSYEQYF. The DNA of the CDR3 is TGCGCCAGCAGCTTGGTACAGTTTTCCTACGAGCAGTACTTC.

J is TRBJ2-1 and V is TRBV7-6, with 7 bases fitting TRBD2. V shed 7 bases and J 4 bases; nucleotides not matched to a gene: 13. From germline, CDR1 is SGHVS and CDR2 FNYEAQ. The CDR3 sequence is 16 residues long. The chain's CDR3 is CASNEAPSGNYNEQFF. The CDR3 DNA reads TGTGCCAGCAACGAGGCCCCTAGCGGAAATTACAATGAGCAGTTCTTC.

This chain uses TRBV5-1 with TRBJ1-1; D unresolved. CDR1 and CDR2 from the germline V gene are SGHRS and YFSETQ. V dropped 4 bases and J dropped 4 bases, with 8 bases sitting between them. This CDR3 region has 12 residues. CDR3 bases: TGCGCCAGCAGCCAACTTGGCACTGAAGCTTTCTTT. This gives the protein CASSQLGTEAFF.

The chain combines TRBV28 with TRBJ2-1, with a possible D match to TRBD2 (6 bases). The V end lost 5 bases, the J end lost 4 bases, and 12 bases lay between the germline ends. CDR1 is MDHEN and CDR2 is SYDVKM in the germline V gene. This CDR3 contains 14 residues. CDR3 in amino acids: CASSPVAEYNEQFF. CDR3 DNA sequence: TGTGCCAGCAGTCCGGTAGCGGAATACAATGAGCAGTTCTTC.

V gene TRBV10-2 combines with J gene TRBJ2-2, with 12 nucleotides matching TRBD2. The CDR3 sequence is 19 residues long. Per germline, CDR1 WSHSY and CDR2 SAAADI. The ends lost 2 bases at V and 5 bases at J; junction bases unmatched: 12. CDR3 region: CASSERLAGGPYFTGELFF. In DNA, the CDR3 is TGCGCCAGCAGTGAGAGGCTAGCGGGAGGGCCGTACTTTACCGGGGAGCTGTTTTTT.

This chain joins TRBV27 and TRBJ2-1; 10 nucleotides agree with TRBD2. CDR3 length equals 17 residues. Germline V gene sequence: CDR1 MNHEY, CDR2 SMNVEV (reference sequence). V gave up 5 bases and J gave up 3 bases; unmatched junction bases: 10. The CDR3 is CASSPPYSSGGYNEQFF. CDR3 coding DNA: TGTGCCAGCAGTCCCCCCTATTCTAGCGGGGGCTACAATGAGCAGTTCTTC.

The chain employs TRBV7-6 and TRBJ2-3; 10 bases are shared with TRBD2. The CDR3 extends over 18 amino acids. Unmatched junction bases numbered 10, after V lost 4 bases and J lost 0 bases. Germline assignment: CDR1 SGHVS and CDR2 FNYEAQ. In DNA, the CDR3 is TGTGCCAGCAGCTCTACCCCGGGACTAGCGACAAGCACAGATACGCAGTATTTT. Its protein is CASSSTPGLATSTDTQYF.

This chain links TRBV30 with TRBJ1-4, with 8 bases lining up with TRBD1. The germline CDR1 and CDR2 sequences are GTSNPN and SVGIG (reference sequence). The V gene end was trimmed by 3 bases and the J gene end by 5 bases; junction bases not matched to a gene: 8. The CDR3 has 15 amino acids. CDR3 DNA sequence: TGTGCCTGGAGCCCCACCGGGACAGGCAATGAAAAACTGTTTTTT. Protein: CAWSPTGTGNEKLFF.